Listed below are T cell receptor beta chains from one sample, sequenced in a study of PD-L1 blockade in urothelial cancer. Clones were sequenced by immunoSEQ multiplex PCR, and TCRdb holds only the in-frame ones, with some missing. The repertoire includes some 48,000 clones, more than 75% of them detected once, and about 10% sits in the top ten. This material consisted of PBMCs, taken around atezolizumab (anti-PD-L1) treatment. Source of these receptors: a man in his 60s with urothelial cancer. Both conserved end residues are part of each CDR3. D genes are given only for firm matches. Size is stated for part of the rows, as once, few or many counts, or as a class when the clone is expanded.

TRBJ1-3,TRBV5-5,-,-,CASSFGVAGNTIYF,TGTGCCAGCAGCTTCGGGGTGGCTGGAAACACCATATATTTT
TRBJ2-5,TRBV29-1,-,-,CSAALGANQETQYF,TGCAGCGCCGCTCTGGGGGCAAACCAAGAGACCCAGTACTTC
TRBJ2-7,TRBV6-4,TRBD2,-,CASSDLGLAGPYEQYF,TGTGCCAGCAGTGACCTGGGACTAGCGGGTCCCTACGAGCAGTACTTC
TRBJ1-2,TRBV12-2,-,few,CASRFWDRGLKGYGYTF,TGTGCAAGTCGCTTCTGGGACAGGGGGTTAAAAGGGTATGGCTACACCTTC
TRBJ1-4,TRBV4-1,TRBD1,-,CASSPGTGPTNEKLFF,TGCGCCAGCAGCCCCGGGACAGGGCCTACTAATGAAAAACTGTTTTTT
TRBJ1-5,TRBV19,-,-,CASSMRQFNQPQHF,TGTGCCAGTAGTATGAGGCAGTTTAATCAGCCCCAGCATTTT
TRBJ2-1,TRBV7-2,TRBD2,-,CASSLGTSGGSNEQFF,TGTGCCAGCAGCTTAGGTACTAGCGGGGGGTCTAATGAGCAGTTCTTC
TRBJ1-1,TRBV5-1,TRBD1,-,CASSFNYRTGNTEAFF,TGCGCCAGCAGCTTCAACTACCGGACAGGGAACACTGAAGCTTTCTTT
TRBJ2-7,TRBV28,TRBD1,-,CASSLSGTGGIEQYF,TGTGCCAGCAGCTTGAGTGGGACAGGGGGAATCGAGCAGTACTTC
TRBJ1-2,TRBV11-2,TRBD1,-,CASRPGGVNYGYTF,TGTGCCAGCAGACCAGGGGGAGTGAACTATGGCTACACCTTC
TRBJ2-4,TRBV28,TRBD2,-,CASSLRGAGGVVKGAKNIQYF,TGTGCCAGCAGTTTAAGGGGTGCGGGGGGGGTGGTGAAAGGAGCCAAAAACATTCAGTACTTC
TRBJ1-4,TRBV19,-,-,CASSQQATNEKLFF,TGTGCCAGTAGTCAGCAGGCAACTAATGAAAAACTGTTTTTT
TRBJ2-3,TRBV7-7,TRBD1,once,CASSPTGDHTDTQYF,TGTGCTAGCAGCCCGACAGGGGACCACACAGATACGCAGTATTTT
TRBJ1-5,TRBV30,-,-,CAWSVGSPPQPQHF,TGTGCCTGGAGTGTGGGCAGCCCCCCTCAGCCCCAGCATTTT
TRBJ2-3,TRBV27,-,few,CASSLFAGKSTDTQYF,TGTGCCAGCAGTTTATTCGCGGGGAAGTCCACAGATACGCAGTATTTT
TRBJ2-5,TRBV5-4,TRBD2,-,CASSSRTSGGGETQYF,TGTGCCAGCAGCTCACGGACTAGCGGGGGTGGTGAGACCCAGTACTTC
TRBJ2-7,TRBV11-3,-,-,CASSFQASGYEQYF,TGTGCCAGCAGCTTCCAGGCTTCTGGCTACGAGCAGTACTTC
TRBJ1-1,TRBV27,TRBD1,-,CASSPTKDRAEAFF,TGTGCCAGCAGTCCCACCAAGGACAGGGCTGAAGCTTTCTTT
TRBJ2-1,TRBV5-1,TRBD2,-,CASISSGGEVVRPGEQFF,TGCGCCAGCATTTCTAGCGGGGGCGAAGTGGTCCGTCCCGGCGAGCAGTTCTTC
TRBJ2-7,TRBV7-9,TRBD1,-,CASSWGQRASSYEQYF,TGTGCCAGCAGCTGGGGACAGAGGGCCTCCTCCTACGAGCAGTACTTC
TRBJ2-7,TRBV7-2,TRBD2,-,CASSVRTSGVYEQYF,TGTGCCAGCAGCGTACGGACTAGCGGGGTTTACGAGCAGTACTTC
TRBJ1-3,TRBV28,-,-,CASSLLFGTFGNTIYF,TGTGCCAGCAGTCTCCTCTTCGGGACATTTGGAAACACCATATATTTT
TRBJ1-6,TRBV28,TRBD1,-,CATHRGDGNSPLHF,TGTGCTACTCACAGGGGAGATGGTAATTCACCCCTCCACTTT
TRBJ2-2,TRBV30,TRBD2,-,CAWRGVSTGELFF,TGTGCCTGGCGGGGGGTGAGCACCGGGGAGCTGTTTTTT
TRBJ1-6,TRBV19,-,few,CASRTDRRSPLHF,TGTGCCAGTAGAACCGACAGGAGGTCACCCCTCCACTTT
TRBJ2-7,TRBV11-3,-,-,CASSPGTNYYEQYF,TGTGCCAGCAGCCCCGGGACAAATTACTACGAGCAGTACTTC
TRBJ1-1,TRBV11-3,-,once,CASSLQGITEAFF,TGTGCCAGCAGCTTACAGGGCATCACTGAAGCTTTCTTT
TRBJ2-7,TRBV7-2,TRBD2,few,CASRQAGSYEQYF,TGTGCCAGCAGGCAAGCGGGATCCTACGAGCAGTACTTC
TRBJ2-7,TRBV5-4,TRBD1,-,CASSLEGASSYEQYF,TGTGCCAGCAGCTTGGAGGGGGCGAGCTCCTACGAGCAGTACTTC
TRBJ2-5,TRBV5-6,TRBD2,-,CASSLAVASGGARETQYF,TGTGCCAGCAGCTTGGCCGTTGCTAGCGGGGGGGCCCGTGAGACCCAGTACTTC
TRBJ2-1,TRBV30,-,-,CAWSVADGSSYNEQFF,TGTGCCTGGAGTGTTGCGGACGGGAGCTCCTACAATGAGCAGTTCTTC
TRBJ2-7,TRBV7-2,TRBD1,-,CASSSRDRGPYEQYF,TGTGCCAGCAGCTCCCGGGACAGGGGTCCCTACGAGCAGTACTTC
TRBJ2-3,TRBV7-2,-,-,CASSLNYREPDTQYF,TGTGCCAGCAGCTTAAATTACAGGGAGCCAGATACGCAGTATTTT
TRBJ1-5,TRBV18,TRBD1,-,CASSPGTGVFSQHF,TGTGCCAGCTCACCCGGGACAGGGGTATTTTCCCAGCATTTT
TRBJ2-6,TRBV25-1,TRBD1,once,CASGSPGQHSGANVLTF,TGTGCCAGCGGGAGTCCGGGACAGCACTCTGGGGCCAACGTCCTGACTTTC
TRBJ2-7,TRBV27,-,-,CASSWGVWGEQYF,TGTGCCAGCAGTTGGGGAGTTTGGGGAGAGCAGTACTTC
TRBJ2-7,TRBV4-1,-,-,CASSQDGGIYEQYF,TGCGCCAGCAGCCAAGATGGCGGGATCTACGAGCAGTACTTC
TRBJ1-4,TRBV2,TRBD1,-,CASSAWRDRVFWEKLFF,TGTGCCAGCAGTGCGTGGAGGGACAGGGTCTTTTGGGAAAAACTGTTTTTT
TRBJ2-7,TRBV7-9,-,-,CASSPPRRRGQLSYEQYF,TGTGCCAGCAGCCCCCCCAGGCGCAGGGGTCAACTCTCCTACGAGCAGTACTTC
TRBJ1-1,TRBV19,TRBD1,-,CASSPNRGIGTEAFF,TGTGCCAGTAGCCCTAACAGGGGGATTGGCACTGAAGCTTTCTTT
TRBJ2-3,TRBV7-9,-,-,CASSLGRGGTDTQYF,TGTGCCAGCAGCTTAGGCAGGGGGGGCACAGATACGCAGTATTTT
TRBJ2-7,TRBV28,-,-,CASRAGYSYEQYF,TGTGCCAGCAGGGCGGGATACTCCTACGAGCAGTACTTC
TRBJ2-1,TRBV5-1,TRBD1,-,CASSNVRDRGKHEQFF,TGCGCCAGCAGTAACGTCCGGGACAGGGGGAAGCATGAGCAGTTCTTC